This T cell receptor beta chain was profiled in a study of neurological immune-mediated disorders. Study outcomes and limitations: There were no CDR3 amino acid sequences shared by expanded clones across subjects, a result suggesting private repertoires in all groups. The multiple sclerosis repertoire cluster had no clinical or MRI correlate. Repertoires from 18 of 34 multiple sclerosis patients grouped phylogenetically into a related-CDR3 cluster, suggesting a possible signature.

This clonotype was recorded many times. Its antigen remains unidentified. Germline V gene sequence: CDR1 DFQATT, CDR2 SNEGSKA (reference sequence). J was trimmed by 4 bases and V by 6 bases; bases with no gene match: 10. The CDR3 is made up of 15 amino acids. 5'RACE with 10-nucleotide random UMIs produced the cDNA. TCRdb analysed the 5' RACE reads with MiXCR anew, one entry per CDR3 protein. The table records more than 45,000 distinct CDR3 sequences, roughly 3.5% of them present only once. Sequencing was done on a sample of PBMCs. The sequence was collected from a woman aged 25 to 45 with multiple sclerosis. The chain joins TRBV20-1 to TRBJ2-3; 10 bases agree with TRBD2. The CDR3 nucleotides are TGCAGTGCCGACGGTCTAGCGGGAGCGGCAGATACGCAGTATTTT. Its translation: CSADGLAGAADTQYF.